This T cell receptor beta chain originates from a study of blood T cell repertoires in COVID-19 (TCRdb year 2020). Concerning the study at large: Samples covering the acute and convalescent phases of COVID-19 were provided by collaborators in the United States, Italy and Spain. The material from the prospective study consisted of cDNA or gDNA derived from T cells, B-cell-depleted T cells, or PBMCs. Subjects who had been exposed to COVID-19, were actively infected with it, or had recovered from it provided the deeply sampled blood TCRbeta repertoires that made up the dataset. A freely available public database, intended as a resource for researchers studying the immune response to SARS-CoV-2, is where the repertoires were released. The samples were drawn from two sources: the first 160 participants of the ongoing ImmuneRACE study, and 1,000 to 1,500 subjects contributed by 6 global collaborators. Nearly every sample came with metadata listing a de-identified subject ID, COVID-19 status, age in years and sex. Where HLA class I and class II types were available, the types were taken from metadata supplied by the sample provider, not from assay-based typing. Broader findings and caveats from the paper: The quantity of clinical and demographic metadata differed by source and by participant and was supplied without curation.

Each collaborating institution followed its own protocols to collect whole blood in K2EDTA tubes. For TCRbeta analysis, collaborators shipped samples in one of three forms: frozen whole blood, isolated PBMCs, or DNA extracted from either of those sample types. TCRbeta CDR3 regions were amplified from genomic DNA by means of the immunoSEQ Assay, a bias-controlled multiplex PCR. From the authors' description of their analysis: The number of nucleated cells in each sample was estimated from the amplification of reference gene primers within the assay. To quantify the absolute abundance of each unique TCRbeta CDR3 rearrangement, sequence reads were collapsed and filtered. For each sample, productive Simpson clonality was calculated by taking the square root of Simpson's diversity index across productive rearrangements. TCRdb carries this immuneACCESS record with in-frame sequences only. Its versions omit some clonotypes, under half of them owing to an unresolved V gene in the studies checked, with the rest unexplained. Clone size and V and J calls were adopted from that table, with D and trimming inferred from the DNA. This sample gives some 90,000 clones in total; about 89% of them show up just once. The top ten constitute 8% to 9.5% of the sample.

As to this clone: Its specific antigen is unknown. Base quality data are lacking; no much larger clone is found one base away.

Trimming accounts for 2 bases at V and 7 bases at J, while the number of junction bases matched to no gene is 5. The germline V gene yields SGHTA for CDR1 and FQGTGA for CDR2. From its cysteine to its phenylalanine, the CDR3 spans 15 amino acids. The only DNA kept is the CDR3, 45 bases in frame from the first base. This TCR came from a middle-aged man with acute or convalescent COVID-19. Sequencing was done on a sample of peripheral blood. The chain links TRBV7-3 with TRBJ2-2, with 9 junctional bases fitting TRBD2. At the DNA level, the sequence is TGTGCCAGCAGCTTATTAGCGGGAGAAGGCGGGGAGCTGTTTTTT. It translates to CASSLLAGEGGELFF. The entire variable domain, with the stretches around the CDR3 drawn from the reference TRBV7-3 and TRBJ2-2 proteins, is GAGVSQTPSNKVTEKGKYVELRCDPISGHTALYWYRQSLGQGPEFLIYFQGTGAADDSGLPNDRFFAVRPEGSVSTLKIQRTERGDSAVYLCASSLLAGEGGELFFGEGSRLTVL.